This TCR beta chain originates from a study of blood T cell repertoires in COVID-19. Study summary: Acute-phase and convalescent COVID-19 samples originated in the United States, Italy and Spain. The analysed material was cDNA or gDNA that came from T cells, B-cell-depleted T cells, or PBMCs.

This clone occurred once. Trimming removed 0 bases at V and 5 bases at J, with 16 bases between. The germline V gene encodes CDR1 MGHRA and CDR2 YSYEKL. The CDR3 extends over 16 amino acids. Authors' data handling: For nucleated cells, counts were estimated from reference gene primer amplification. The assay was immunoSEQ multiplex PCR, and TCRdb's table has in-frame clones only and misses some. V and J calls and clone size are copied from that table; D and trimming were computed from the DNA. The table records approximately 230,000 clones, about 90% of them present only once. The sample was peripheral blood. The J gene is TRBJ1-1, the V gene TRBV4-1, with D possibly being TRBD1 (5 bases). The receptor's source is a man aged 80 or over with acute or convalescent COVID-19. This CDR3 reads CASSQDTGRAYTEAFF. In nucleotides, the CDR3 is TGCGCCAGCAGCCAAGATACGGGCAGGGCCTATACTGAAGCTTTCTTT.